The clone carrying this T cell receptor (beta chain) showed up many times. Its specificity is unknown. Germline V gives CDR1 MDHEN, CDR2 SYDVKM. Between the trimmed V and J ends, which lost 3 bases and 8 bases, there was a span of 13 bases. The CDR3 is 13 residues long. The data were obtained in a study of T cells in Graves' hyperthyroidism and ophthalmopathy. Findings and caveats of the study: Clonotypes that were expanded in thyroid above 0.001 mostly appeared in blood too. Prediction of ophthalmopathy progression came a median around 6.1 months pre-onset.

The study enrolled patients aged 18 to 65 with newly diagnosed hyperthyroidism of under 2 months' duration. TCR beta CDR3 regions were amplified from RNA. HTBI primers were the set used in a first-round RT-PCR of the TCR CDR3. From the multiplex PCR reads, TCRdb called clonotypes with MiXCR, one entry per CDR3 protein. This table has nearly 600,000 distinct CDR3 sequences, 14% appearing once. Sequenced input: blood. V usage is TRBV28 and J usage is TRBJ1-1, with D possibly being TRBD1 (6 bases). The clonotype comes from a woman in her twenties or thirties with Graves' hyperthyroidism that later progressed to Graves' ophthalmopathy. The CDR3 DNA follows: TGTGCCAGCAGTTTGTCAAGGACAGAAGAAGCTTTCTTT. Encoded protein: CASSLSRTEEAFF.